The 7 T cell receptor beta chains below all came from one sample that was sequenced in a study of read filtering for tumor transcriptome and immune sequencing. From approximately 430 ng of RNA, a library with molecular barcoded alpha/delta and beta/gamma adaptors was made. TCRdb reanalysed the reads using MiXCR and keeps one entry per CDR3 protein. The sample has about 39,000 distinct CDR3 sequences, around an eighth seen once. The sequenced sample was a population of CD138-negative cells sorted from bone marrow. The receptors here all came from a donor aged 40 or over with multiple myeloma.

This clonotype has ten or more counts. The V call is TRBV7-8, the J call TRBJ2-7, with no clear D. CDR3 size: 17 residues. Germline V gene lookup returns CDR1 SGHVS and CDR2 FQNEAQ. Trimming left V 6 bases short and J 0 bases short, with 21 bases between. In DNA form, the CDR3 reads TGTGCCAGCAGAATAGGCTTTGAGACTCACCACTCCTACGAGCAGTACTTC. Translating it yields CASRIGFETHHSYEQYF.

The sample holds many counts of this clonotype. The chain couples TRBV28 to TRBJ1-2; TRBD1 agrees at 8 bases. The CDR3 has 14 residues. The germline V gene has CDR1 MDHEN and CDR2 SYDVKM. The V gene end was trimmed by 5 bases and the J gene end by 7 bases; junction bases not matched to a gene: 9. This chain's CDR3 is CASSPQGEGRGYTF. In nucleotides, the CDR3 is TGTGCCAGCAGTCCACAGGGGGAGGGTCGTGGCTACACCTTC.

The chain recombines TRBV5-5 with TRBJ2-7; possible D gene TRBD1, 6 bases. CDR1 SGHKS and CDR2 YYEKEE come from the germline V gene (reference sequence). The CDR3 length is 14 residues. V was pared by 0 bases and J by 4 bases, with 11 bases between. The CDR3 nucleotides are TGTGCCAGCAGCTTGGTTGCAGGGGATTACGAGCAGTACTTC. As protein: CASSLVAGDYEQYF.

This rearrangement joins TRBV6-1 to TRBJ1-1; tentative D call: TRBD1 (5 bases). Germline values: CDR1 MNHNS, CDR2 SASEGT. The length of the CDR3 is 18 residues. Deletions cut 2 bases from V and 2 bases from J, with 21 bases between. This CDR3 is CASSEYLGTVNDNTEAFF. CDR3 nucleotide sequence: TGTGCCAGCAGTGAATACCTCGGGACGGTGAATGATAACACTGAAGCTTTCTTT.

The table lists this clonotype with many counts. The chain carries TRBV20-1 and TRBJ2-1; D is uncertain. V lost 3 bases, J lost 4 bases, and 13 bases lay in between. There are 14 residues in the CDR3. Germline lookup yields CDR1 DFQATT and CDR2 SNEGSKA (reference sequence). The CDR3 DNA reads TGCAGTGCTAGGGGCTCTATAAAGTACAATGAGCAGTTCTTC. Amino acid sequence: CSARGSIKYNEQFF.

This clonotype was seen many times. The chain recombines TRBV6-2 or TRBV6-3 with TRBJ2-7, with 7 bases that match TRBD1. The CDR3 spans 16 residues. Germline trimming cut 2 bases from V and 0 bases from J; bases unmatched to any gene: 7. Germline V gene sequence: CDR1 MNHEY, CDR2 SVGEGT. CDR3 protein: CASSYTGQASSYEQYF. The CDR3 region has the DNA TGTGCCAGCAGTTACACCGGACAGGCGAGCTCCTACGAGCAGTACTTC.

The sample holds many counts of this clonotype. This rearrangement joins TRBV12-3 or TRBV12-4 to TRBJ1-5; 8 bases fit TRBD1. The CDR3 extends over 14 amino acids. V gave up 6 bases and J gave up 6 bases; unmatched junction bases: 7. The CDR3 DNA reads as TGTGCCAGCAGGCGTCAGGGGGCAGGTCAGCCCCAGCATTTT. Its translation is CASRRQGAGQPQHF.